The 11 T cell receptor beta chains below were found in one sample sequenced in a study of blood T cell repertoires in COVID-19. Assay: immunoSEQ multiplex PCR; the TCRdb copy retains only in-frame clones and omits some. The table records some 180,000 clones, around 79% of them present only once. Sequencing was done on a sample of PBMCs or T cells enriched from blood (not recorded which). Source of these receptors: a woman in her 70s in a cohort exposed to, infected with or recovered from COVID-19 (not recorded which).

The chain uses TRBV11-2 and TRBJ2-7; 7 positions agree with TRBD1. J was trimmed by 8 bases and V by 5 bases; bases with no gene match: 12. This CDR3 region has 14 residues. In germline, CDR1 is SGHAT, CDR2 FQNNGV. This chain's CDR3 is CASSQTGVLPKQYF. CDR3 bases: TGTGCCAGCAGCCAAACAGGGGTGCTACCTAAGCAGTACTTC.

This clone was seen more than once but under ten times. This chain connects TRBV7-2 to TRBJ2-1; 11 bases match TRBD1. CDR3 length: 15 amino acids. Germline V gene data show CDR1 as SGHTA and CDR2 as FQGNSA. V was clipped by 0 bases and J by 7 bases; unmatched bases: 2. CDR3 sequence reads: CASSLAGTGGNEQFF. The CDR3 nucleotides read TGTGCCAGCAGCTTAGCCGGGACAGGGGGTAATGAGCAGTTCTTC.

This clone was counted only a few times. The chain is built from TRBV3-1 (or the pseudogene TRBV3-2) and TRBJ2-7, with 7 positions matching TRBD1. CDR1 and CDR2 from the germline V gene are LGHDT and YNNKEL (reference sequence). The CDR3 is 14 amino acids. V lost 5 bases and J lost 3; bases outside the gene matches: 7. CDR3 protein: CASSGGYRGYEQYF. Written as DNA, the CDR3 is TGTGCCAGCAGCGGAGGTTACAGGGGCTACGAGCAGTACTTC.

The sample holds one count of this clone. V gene TRBV4-2 combines with J gene TRBJ2-4; 9 bases line up with TRBD1. In germline, CDR1 is LGHNA, CDR2 YNFKEQ. With 0 bases clipped from V and 6 bases from J, the junction kept 6 bases outside the gene matches. There are 16 residues in the CDR3. CDR3 nucleotides: TGTGCCAGCAGCCAAGACCTGGGACAGGGAATAAACATTCAGTACTTC. This encodes CASSQDLGQGINIQYF.

The chain recombines TRBV4-1 with TRBJ2-2; 9 bases are shared with TRBD1. Trimming at V came to 1 base and at J to 3 bases, leaving 9 bases not matched to a gene. The CDR3 is 18 amino acids. Per the germline V gene, CDR1 is MGHRA and CDR2 is YSYEKL. The CDR3 sequence: CASSQAQGASGHTGELFF. For the CDR3, the DNA is TGCGCCAGCAGCCAAGCACAGGGGGCATCTGGTCACACCGGGGAGCTGTTTTTT.

The rearrangement links TRBV28 to TRBJ1-6; D possibly corresponds to TRBD1 (5 bases). Trimming took 2 bases from V and 6 from J, leaving 8 bases between them. There are 14 residues in the CDR3. Germline V gives CDR1 MDHEN, CDR2 SYDVKM. CDR3 residues: CASSLGGVNSPLHF. CDR3 bases: TGTGCCAGCAGTTTAGGAGGGGTTAATTCACCCCTCCACTTT.

The chain couples TRBV19 to TRBJ2-1; D ambiguous. Germline assignment: CDR1 LNHDA and CDR2 SQIVND (reference sequence). Between the trimmed V and J ends, which lost 3 bases and 5 bases, there was a span of 11 bases. The CDR3 length is 14 residues. For the CDR3, the DNA is TGTGCCAGTAGTATGGGCAGTAATAACAATGAGCAGTTCTTC. This sequence encodes CASSMGSNNNEQFF.

The chain links TRBV12-5 to TRBJ2-7, with 12 bases that match TRBD2. Germline V gives CDR1 LGHNT, CDR2 FRNRAP. The V segment lost 6 bases and the J segment 6 bases; nucleotides outside the gene matches: 9. The CDR3 is 15 amino acids. The CDR3 loop is CASGSGTSGSGEQYF. For the CDR3, the DNA is TGTGCTAGTGGATCCGGGACTAGCGGGTCGGGCGAGCAGTACTTC.

This rearrangement joins TRBV7-3 to TRBJ1-2, with 8 bases lining up with TRBD1. The CDR3 is made up of 15 amino acids. Germline V gene data show CDR1 as SGHTA and CDR2 as FQGTGA. J gave up 3 bases and V 5 bases, and 8 bases lay outside the gene matches. The CDR3 bases are TGTGCCAGCAGCCTAGACAGGGGTGGCGACTATGGCTACACCTTC. It encodes CASSLDRGGDYGYTF.

Turning to this clone: This CDR3 is also generated by other DNA sequences in the sample. The rearrangement uses TRBV7-2 and TRBJ2-7; TRBD2 aligns across 7 bases. Germline-derived CDR1 and CDR2 are SGHTA and FQGNSA. The V gene end was trimmed by 3 bases and the J gene end by 1 base; junction bases not matched to a gene: 6. This CDR3 contains 15 residues. Here the CDR3 reads CASSLGGSGSYEQYF. The CDR3 DNA is TGTGCCAGCAGCTTGGGCGGGAGTGGGTCCTACGAGCAGTACTTC.

This clone was observed many times. The chain is built from TRBV3-1 (or the pseudogene TRBV3-2) and TRBJ2-1; no reliable D call. Germline V gene data show CDR1 as LGHDT and CDR2 as YNNKEL (reference sequence). Trimming removed 4 bases at V and 0 bases at J, with 13 bases between. The CDR3 covers 16 residues. Here the CDR3 DNA reads TGTGCCAGCAGCCGCGTCGGCGGCAGCTCCTACAATGAGCAGTTCTTC. Its protein product is CASSRVGGSSYNEQFF.